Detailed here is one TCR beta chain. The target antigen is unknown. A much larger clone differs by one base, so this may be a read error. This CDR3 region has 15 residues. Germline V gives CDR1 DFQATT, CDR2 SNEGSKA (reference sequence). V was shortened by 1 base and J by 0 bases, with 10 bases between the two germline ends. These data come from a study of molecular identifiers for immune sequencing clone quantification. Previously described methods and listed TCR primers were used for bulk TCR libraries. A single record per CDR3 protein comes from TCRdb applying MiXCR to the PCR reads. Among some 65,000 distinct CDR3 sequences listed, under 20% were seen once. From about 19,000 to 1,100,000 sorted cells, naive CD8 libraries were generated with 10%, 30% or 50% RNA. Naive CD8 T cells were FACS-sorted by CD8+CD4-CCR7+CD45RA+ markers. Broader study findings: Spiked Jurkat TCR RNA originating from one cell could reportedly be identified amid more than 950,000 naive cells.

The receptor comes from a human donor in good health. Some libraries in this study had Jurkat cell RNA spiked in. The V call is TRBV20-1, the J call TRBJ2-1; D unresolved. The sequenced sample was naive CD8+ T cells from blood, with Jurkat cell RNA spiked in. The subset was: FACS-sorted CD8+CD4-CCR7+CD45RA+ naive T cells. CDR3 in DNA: TGCAGTGCTAGAGTCCAGGTGGGCTCCTACAATGAGCAGTTCTTC. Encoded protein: CSARVQVGSYNEQFF.